This record concerns one T cell receptor beta chain sequence. The target antigen is unknown. This specimen belongs to a study of T cell responses to AZD1222 COVID-19 vaccine. The table came from immunoSEQ multiplex PCR; TCRdb's copy has only in-frame clones and leaves some out. Of 150,000 to 160,000 clones detected, about nine tenths appear once; the ten largest clones hold over 1.5%. General observations from the study: Receipt of two AZD1222 doses was followed by a rise in Spike-specific TCR breadth and depth. Only after the peak T cell response were repertoires sampled. Clonal diversity was possibly underestimated, and white British individuals and females predominated among donors.

There are 18 residues in the CDR3. Trimming took 4 bases from V and 2 from J, leaving 18 bases between them. In germline, CDR1 is MDHEN, CDR2 SYDVKM. The chain couples TRBV28 to TRBJ2-6; no clear D. The TCR originated in an adult in good health. Sequencing used peripheral blood, obtained on day 0 of AZD1222 vaccination. The CDR3 DNA sequence: TGTGCCAGCAGTTCCGAATGGGTAGGTGGGCCTGGGGCCAACGTCCTGACTTTC. Translating gives CASSSEWVGGPGANVLTF. Based on the CDR3 plus reference TRBV28 and TRBJ2-6, the full variable domain is DVKVTQSSRYLVKRTGEKVFLECVQDMDHENMFWYRQDPGLGLRLIYFSYDVKMKEKGDIPEGYSVSREKKERFSLILESASTNQTSMYLCASSSEWVGGPGANVLTFGAGSRLTVL.